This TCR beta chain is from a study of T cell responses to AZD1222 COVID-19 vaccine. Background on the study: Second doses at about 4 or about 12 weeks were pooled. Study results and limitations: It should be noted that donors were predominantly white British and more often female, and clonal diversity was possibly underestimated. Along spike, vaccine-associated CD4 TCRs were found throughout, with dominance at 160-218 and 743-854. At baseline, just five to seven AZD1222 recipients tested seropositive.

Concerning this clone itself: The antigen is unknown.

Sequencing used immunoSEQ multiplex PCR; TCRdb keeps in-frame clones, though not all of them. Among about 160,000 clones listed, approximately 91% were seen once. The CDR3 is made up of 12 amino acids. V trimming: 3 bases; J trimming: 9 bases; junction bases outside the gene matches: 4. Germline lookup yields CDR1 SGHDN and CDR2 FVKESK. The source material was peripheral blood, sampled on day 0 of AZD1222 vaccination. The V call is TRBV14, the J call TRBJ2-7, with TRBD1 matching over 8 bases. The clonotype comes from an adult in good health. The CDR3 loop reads CASSHGQGTQYF. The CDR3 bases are TGTGCCAGCAGCCACGGACAGGGAACGCAGTACTTC.